Reported below is one T cell receptor beta chain. Its antigen target is currently unknown. Base qualities are not at hand, and no much larger clone is one base apart. TCRbeta CDR3 regions were amplified from genomic DNA using the immunoSEQ Assay, a bias-controlled multiplex PCR. In the original analysis: The number of nucleated cells in each sample was estimated from the amplification of reference gene primers within the assay. Sequence reads were collapsed and filtered to measure the absolute abundance of every unique TCRbeta CDR3 rearrangement. For each sample, productive Simpson clonality was calculated as the square root of Simpson's diversity index across productive rearrangements. TCRdb holds this immuneACCESS table with in-frame rearrangements only. Some clones are missing; in checked studies, unresolved V genes explain under half, and the rest has no known cause. V, J and clone size derive from that table, while D and trimming were established from the DNA sequence. The sample records 50,000 to 70,000 clones, approximately 87% of which are singletons. The ten most abundant clones make up about 7% of the sample.

The collaborating institutions used their own protocols to collect whole blood in K2EDTA tubes. For TCRbeta analysis, collaborator samples were shipped as frozen whole blood, as isolated PBMCs, or as DNA extracted from either sample type. This specimen comes from a study of blood T cell repertoires in COVID-19 (dated by TCRdb to about 2020). At the level of the whole study: The collaborator samples originated in the United States, Italy and Spain and spanned the acute and convalescent phases of COVID-19. The prospective study material was composed of cDNA or gDNA derived from T cells, B-cell-depleted T cells, or PBMCs. Deeply sampled blood TCRbeta repertoires from subjects exposed to, actively infected with, or recovered from COVID-19 were included in the dataset. A freely available public database, intended as a resource for researchers studying the immune response to SARS-CoV-2, is where the repertoires were released. The samples were drawn from the first 160 participants of the ongoing ImmuneRACE study and from 1,254 subjects provided by 6 global collaborators. A de-identified subject ID, COVID-19 status, age in years and sex were almost always included in the sample metadata. Where available, HLA class I and class II types were obtained from metadata supplied by the sample provider rather than from assay-based typing.

The CDR3 contains 13 residues, cysteine and phenylalanine counted. The sequence is cut down to CDR3 DNA, 39 bases in frame from base 1. CDR1 and CDR2, looked up from the germline V gene, are SGHDT and YYEEEE. V sheds 0 bases and J sheds 8 bases, leaving 9 bases between their ends. Study-wide findings and limitations: How much clinical and demographic metadata was included differed by source and by participant, and the metadata was provided uncurated.

Source material: peripheral blood. The rearranged segments are TRBV5-6 and TRBJ2-4; the D gene is perhaps TRBD2, on 5 matching bases. The TCR comes from a man in his fifties or sixties with active or convalescent COVID-19. The DNA reads TGTGCCAGCAGCTTGGAGGCGAGGGACATTCAGTACTTC. Protein translation: CASSLEARDIQYF.